This TCR beta chain originates from a study of Graves' ophthalmopathy and Graves' hyperthyroidism. Study-wide context: Before any treatment was given, at initial diagnosis, peripheral blood was collected.

Germline lookup yields CDR1 MGHRA and CDR2 YSYEKL. CDR3 length: 15 residues. V gave up 0 bases and J gave up 4 bases; unmatched junction bases: 4. Amplification of TCR beta CDR3 regions used RNA transcripts. Second-round multiplex PCR came after first-round RT-PCR with HTBI primers. TCRdb re-derived calls from the multiplex PCR reads in MiXCR, one entry per CDR3 protein. This table has around 170,000 distinct CDR3 sequences, 30% to 45% appearing once. Study outcomes and limitations: Most thyroid-expanded clonotypes exceeding 0.001 frequency were also found in blood.

As diagnostic evidence, clinical symptoms, serum thyroxine, TRAb, thyroid ultrasound and orbital computed tomography were relied upon. The sample holds many counts of this clonotype. As yet, its antigen is unknown. This TCR derives from a woman in her 40s with Graves' ophthalmopathy. Specimen: peripheral blood. The chain combines TRBV4-1 with TRBJ2-7; 9 nucleotides agree with TRBD2. The chain's CDR3 is CASSQEGLAGYEQYF. CDR3 bases: TGCGCCAGCAGCCAAGAGGGACTAGCTGGGTACGAGCAGTACTTC.